The clone carrying this TCR beta chain was detected once. Its antigen is not known. The data belong to a study of cytomegalovirus exposure and HLA in healthy donors. Study background: An early data release held tens of millions of unique TCRs from HLA-typed donors.

The PCR had 60 Vbeta and 13 Jbeta primers. The repertoire was sequenced with immunoSEQ multiplex PCR; TCRdb's copy has only in-frame clones and lacks some. Here the sample spans about 160,000 clones, approximately 80% being singletons. The V gene end was trimmed by 4 bases and the J gene end by 3 bases; junction bases not matched to a gene: 8. The V gene's germline CDR1 is LGHNA and CDR2 YNFKEQ. The CDR3 contains 16 residues. Broader study findings: In an earlier analysis, most TCR beta V segments were productive about 90% or about 30% of the time. Analyses of presence/absence relied on an assumption of roughly uniform sequencing depth across donors. Further analysis was carried out later, and it showed several of the most significant clusters appearing linked to common viral pathogens.

The TCR comes from a man between 18 and 35 years old in good health and CMV-seropositive. The sequenced material came from PBMCs. The rearrangement links TRBV4-2 to TRBJ2-7; the match to TRBD2 covers 11 bases. CDR3 nucleotides: TGTGCCAGCAGCCCCCACATAGCGGGAGGGCTCTACGAGCAGTACTTC. Translating gives CASSPHIAGGLYEQYF.